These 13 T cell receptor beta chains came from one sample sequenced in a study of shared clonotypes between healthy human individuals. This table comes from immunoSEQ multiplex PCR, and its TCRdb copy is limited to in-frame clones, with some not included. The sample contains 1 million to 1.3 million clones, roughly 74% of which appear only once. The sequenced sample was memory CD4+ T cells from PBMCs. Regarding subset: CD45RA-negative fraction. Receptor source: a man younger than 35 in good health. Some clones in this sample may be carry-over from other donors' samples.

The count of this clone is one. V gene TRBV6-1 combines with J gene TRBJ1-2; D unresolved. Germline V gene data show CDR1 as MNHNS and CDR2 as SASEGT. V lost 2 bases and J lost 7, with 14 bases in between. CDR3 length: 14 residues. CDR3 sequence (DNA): TGTGCCAGCAGTGAAAGAAGCAGAATAGCTGGCTACACCTTC. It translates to CASSERSRIAGYTF.

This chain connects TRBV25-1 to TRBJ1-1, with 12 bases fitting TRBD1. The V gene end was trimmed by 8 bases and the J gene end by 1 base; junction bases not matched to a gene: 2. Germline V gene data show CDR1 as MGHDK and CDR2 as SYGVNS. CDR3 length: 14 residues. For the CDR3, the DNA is TGTGCCAGCCGGGACAGGGGGCAGAACACTGAAGCTTTCTTT. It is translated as CASRDRGQNTEAFF.

As DNA, the CDR3 is TGCAGCGGGACAAGAGGGAATGAGCAGTTCTTC. Protein product: CSGTRGNEQFF. The V call is TRBV20-1, the J call TRBJ2-1; D is possibly TRBD1 (6 bases). The CDR3 contains 11 residues. Looked up from germline, CDR1 is DFQATT and CDR2 is SNEGSKA (reference sequence).

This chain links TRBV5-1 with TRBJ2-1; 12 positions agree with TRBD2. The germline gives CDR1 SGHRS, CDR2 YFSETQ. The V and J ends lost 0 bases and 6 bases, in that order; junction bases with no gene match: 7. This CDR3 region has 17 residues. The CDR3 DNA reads TGCGCCAGCAGCTTGGGAGCTAGCGGGAGGGTAATCAATGAGCAGTTCTTC. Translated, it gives CASSLGASGRVINEQFF.

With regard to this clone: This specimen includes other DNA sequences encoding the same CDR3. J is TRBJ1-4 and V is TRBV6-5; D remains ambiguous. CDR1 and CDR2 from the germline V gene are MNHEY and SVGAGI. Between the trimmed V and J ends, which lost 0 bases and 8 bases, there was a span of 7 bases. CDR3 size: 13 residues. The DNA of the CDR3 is TGTGCCAGCAGTTACTCCCCAGGCGAAAAACTGTTTTTT. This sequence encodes CASSYSPGEKLFF.

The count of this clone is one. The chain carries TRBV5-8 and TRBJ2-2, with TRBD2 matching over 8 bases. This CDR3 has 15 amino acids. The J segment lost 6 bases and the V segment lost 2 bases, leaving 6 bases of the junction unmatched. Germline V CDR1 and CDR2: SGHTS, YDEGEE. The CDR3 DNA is TGTGCCAGCAGCTTAGAGGGACTAGTCCCCGGGGAGCTGTTTTTT. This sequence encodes CASSLEGLVPGELFF.

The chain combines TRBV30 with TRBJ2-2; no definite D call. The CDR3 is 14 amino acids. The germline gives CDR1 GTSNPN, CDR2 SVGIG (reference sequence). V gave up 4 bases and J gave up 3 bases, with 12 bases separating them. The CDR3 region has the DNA TGTGCCTGGACCCCGGATCCTTACACCGGGGAGCTGTTTTTT. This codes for CAWTPDPYTGELFF.

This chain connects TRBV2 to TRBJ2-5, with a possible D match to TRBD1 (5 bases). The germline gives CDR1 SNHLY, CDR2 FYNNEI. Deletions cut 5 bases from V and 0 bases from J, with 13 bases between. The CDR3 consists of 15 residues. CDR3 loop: CASSWSAGNQETQYF. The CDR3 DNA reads TGTGCCAGCAGTTGGAGTGCAGGGAACCAAGAGACCCAGTACTTC.

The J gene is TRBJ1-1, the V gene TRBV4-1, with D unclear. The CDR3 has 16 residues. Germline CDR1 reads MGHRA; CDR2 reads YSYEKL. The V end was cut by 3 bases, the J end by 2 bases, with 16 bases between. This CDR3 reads CASSQKFLGLNTEAFF. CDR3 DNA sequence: TGCGCCAGCAGCCAGAAATTCCTAGGCCTTAACACTGAAGCTTTCTTT.

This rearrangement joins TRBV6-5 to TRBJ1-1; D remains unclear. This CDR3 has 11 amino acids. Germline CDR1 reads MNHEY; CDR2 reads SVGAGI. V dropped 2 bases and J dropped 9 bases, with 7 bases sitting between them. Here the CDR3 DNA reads TGTGCCAGCAGTTACAGTGGGAAAGCTTTCTTT. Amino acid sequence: CASSYSGKAFF.

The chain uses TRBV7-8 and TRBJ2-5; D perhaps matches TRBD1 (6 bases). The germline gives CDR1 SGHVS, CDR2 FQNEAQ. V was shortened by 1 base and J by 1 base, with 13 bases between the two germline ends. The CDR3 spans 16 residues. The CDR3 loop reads CASSLVGTSPQETQYF. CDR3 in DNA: TGTGCCAGCAGCTTAGTGGGGACAAGCCCCCAAGAGACCCAGTACTTC.

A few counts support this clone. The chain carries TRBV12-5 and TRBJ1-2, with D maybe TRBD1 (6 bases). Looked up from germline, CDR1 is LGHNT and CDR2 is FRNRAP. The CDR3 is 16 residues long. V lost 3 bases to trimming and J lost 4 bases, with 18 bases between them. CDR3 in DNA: TGTGCTAGTGGTTTTACCGGACAGTCTTTCCTCTATGGCTACACCTTC. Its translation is CASGFTGQSFLYGYTF.

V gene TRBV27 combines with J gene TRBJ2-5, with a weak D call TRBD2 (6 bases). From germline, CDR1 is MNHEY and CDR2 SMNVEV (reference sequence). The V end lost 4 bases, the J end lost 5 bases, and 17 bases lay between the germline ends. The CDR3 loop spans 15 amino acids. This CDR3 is CASSSWGERSETQYF. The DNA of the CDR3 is TGTGCCAGCAGTTCTTGGGGGGAGAGGTCGGAGACCCAGTACTTC.